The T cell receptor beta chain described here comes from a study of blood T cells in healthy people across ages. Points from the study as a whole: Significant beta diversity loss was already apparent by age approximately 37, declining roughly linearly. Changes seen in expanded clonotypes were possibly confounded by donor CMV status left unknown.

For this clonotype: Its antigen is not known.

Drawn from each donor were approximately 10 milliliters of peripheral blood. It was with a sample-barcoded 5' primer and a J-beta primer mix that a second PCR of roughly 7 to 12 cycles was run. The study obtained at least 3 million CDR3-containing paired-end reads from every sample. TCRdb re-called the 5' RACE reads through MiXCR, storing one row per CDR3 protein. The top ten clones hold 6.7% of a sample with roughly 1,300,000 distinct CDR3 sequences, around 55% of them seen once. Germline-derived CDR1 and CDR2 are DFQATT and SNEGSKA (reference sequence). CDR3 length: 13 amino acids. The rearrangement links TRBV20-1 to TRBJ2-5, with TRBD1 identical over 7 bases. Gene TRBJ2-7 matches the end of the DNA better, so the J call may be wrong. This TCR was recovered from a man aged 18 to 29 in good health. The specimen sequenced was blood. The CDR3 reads CSASDRVTYEQYF. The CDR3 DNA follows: TGCAGTGCTAGTGACAGGGTCACCTACGAGCAGTACTTC.